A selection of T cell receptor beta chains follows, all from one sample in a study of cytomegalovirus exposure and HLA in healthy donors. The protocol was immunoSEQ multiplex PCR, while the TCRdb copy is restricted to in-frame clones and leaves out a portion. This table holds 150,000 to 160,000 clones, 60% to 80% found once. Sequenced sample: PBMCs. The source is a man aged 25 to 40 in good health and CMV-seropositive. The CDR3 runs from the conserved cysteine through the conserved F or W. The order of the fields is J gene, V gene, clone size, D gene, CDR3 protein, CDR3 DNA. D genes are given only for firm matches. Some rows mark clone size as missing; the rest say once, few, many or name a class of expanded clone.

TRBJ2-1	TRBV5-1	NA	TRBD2	CASSPPFTGGGNEQFF	TGCGCCAGCAGCCCACCATTTACGGGAGGGGGGAATGAGCAGTTCTTC
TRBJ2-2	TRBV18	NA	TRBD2	CASSPPWTSGRIDTGELFF	TGTGCCAGCTCACCACCGTGGACTAGCGGGAGAATCGACACCGGGGAGCTGTTTTTT
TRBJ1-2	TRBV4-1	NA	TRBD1	CASSQLTGGNNYGYTF	TGCGCCAGCAGCCAGTTAACAGGGGGGAATAACTATGGCTACACCTTC
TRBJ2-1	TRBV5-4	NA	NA	CASSFGRGYEQFF	TGTGCCAGCAGCTTCGGCCGCGGGTATGAGCAGTTCTTC
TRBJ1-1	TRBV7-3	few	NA	CASSSGQNTEAFF	TGTGCCAGCAGCTCAGGACAGAACACTGAAGCTTTCTTT
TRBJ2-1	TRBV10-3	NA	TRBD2	CAIRETSGKVNEQFF	TGTGCCATCCGAGAGACTAGCGGGAAAGTCAATGAGCAGTTCTTC
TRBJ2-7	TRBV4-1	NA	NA	CASSRLVIGQKVYEQYF	TGCGCCAGCAGCCGCCTAGTCATCGGACAGAAGGTCTACGAGCAGTACTTC
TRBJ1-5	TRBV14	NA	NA	CASSQDEEYSNQPQHF	TGTGCCAGCAGCCAAGATGAAGAGTATAGCAATCAGCCCCAGCATTTT
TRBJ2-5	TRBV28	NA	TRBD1	CASSFKGAFQETQYF	TGTGCCAGCAGTTTTAAGGGGGCTTTCCAAGAGACCCAGTACTTC
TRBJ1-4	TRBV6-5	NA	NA	CASAITGSSEKLFF	TGTGCCAGCGCTATTACAGGTTCCAGTGAAAAACTGTTTTTT
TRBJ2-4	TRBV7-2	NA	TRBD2	CASSLGGLAENIQYF	TGTGCCAGCAGCTTAGGCGGGCTAGCGGAAAACATTCAGTACTTC
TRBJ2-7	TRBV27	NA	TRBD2	CASSQRWGPQGGNYEQYF	TGTGCCAGCAGTCAACGATGGGGTCCTCAGGGAGGGAACTACGAGCAGTACTTC
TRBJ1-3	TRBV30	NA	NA	CAWDQTATGNTIYF	TGTGCCTGGGATCAGACAGCTACTGGAAACACCATATATTTT
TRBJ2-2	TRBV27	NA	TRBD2	CASSPTSAQSGELFF	TGTGCCAGCAGTCCGACTAGCGCCCAAAGCGGGGAGCTGTTTTTT
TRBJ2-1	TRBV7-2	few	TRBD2	CASSLISAGGLSEQFF	TGTGCCAGCAGCCTGATCTCGGCGGGAGGGTTGAGTGAGCAGTTCTTC
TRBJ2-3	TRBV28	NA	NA	CASTGSTEGADTQYF	TGTGCCAGCACGGGTTCTACAGAGGGAGCAGATACGCAGTATTTT
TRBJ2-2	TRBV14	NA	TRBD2	CASSQELAGTGELFF	TGTGCCAGCAGCCAAGAACTAGCGGGAACCGGGGAGCTGTTTTTT
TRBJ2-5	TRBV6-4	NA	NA	CASSPEGGAHETQYF	TGTGCCAGCAGCCCCGAGGGGGGGGCGCATGAGACCCAGTACTTC
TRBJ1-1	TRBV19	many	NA	CASRNRGGGTEAFF	TGTGCCAGTAGGAACCGTGGGGGGGGCACTGAAGCTTTCTTT
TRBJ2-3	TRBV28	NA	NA	CASRGGGPLLDTQYF	TGTGCCAGCAGGGGAGGGGGGCCGCTTTTGGATACGCAGTATTTT
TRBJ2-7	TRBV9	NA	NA	CASSGGTTSYEQYF	TGTGCCAGCAGCGGCGGTACTACCTCCTACGAGCAGTACTTC
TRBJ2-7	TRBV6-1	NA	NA	CASSEVVAYEQYF	TGTGCCAGCAGTGAAGTGGTAGCTTACGAGCAGTACTTC
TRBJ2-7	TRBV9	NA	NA	CASSYREGEQYF	TGTGCCAGCAGCTACAGGGAGGGGGAGCAGTACTTC
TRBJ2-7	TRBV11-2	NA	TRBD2	CASSPGGYREQYF	TGTGCCAGCAGCCCGGGGGGGTACCGGGAGCAGTACTTC
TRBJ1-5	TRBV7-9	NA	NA	CASSSGTLSNQPQHF	TGTGCCAGCAGTTCCGGGACATTAAGCAATCAGCCCCAGCATTTT
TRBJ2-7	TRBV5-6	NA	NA	CASSLTGHLVF	TGTGCCAGCAGCCTGACAGGCCATCTGGTCTTC
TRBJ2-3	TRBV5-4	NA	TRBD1	CASSLAQGSVSRNTQYF	TGTGCCAGCAGCTTGGCACAGGGGAGTGTTTCTAGAAATACGCAGTATTTT
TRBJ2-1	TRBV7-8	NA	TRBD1	CASSLSRAAGQGYNEQFF	TGTGCCAGCAGCTTAAGTCGTGCGGCGGGACAGGGTTACAATGAGCAGTTCTTC
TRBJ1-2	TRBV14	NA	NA	CASSQGRGSSGYTF	TGTGCCAGCAGCCAAGGGAGGGGCAGCTCTGGCTACACCTTC
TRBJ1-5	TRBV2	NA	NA	CASSERQGNQPQHF	TGTGCCAGCAGTGAACGGCAGGGCAATCAGCCCCAGCATTTT
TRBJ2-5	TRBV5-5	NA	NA	CASSLGEETQYF	TGTGCCAGCAGCCTGGGCGAAGAGACCCAGTACTTC
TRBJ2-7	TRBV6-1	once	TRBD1	CAIAGQGPYEQYF	TGTGCCATCGCGGGACAGGGCCCCTACGAGCAGTACTTC
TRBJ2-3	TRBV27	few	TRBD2	CASRRTGTSGPVF	TGTGCCAGCAGGCGGACTGGGACTAGCGGGCCAGTTTTT
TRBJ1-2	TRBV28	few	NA	CASGTTNYGYTF	TGTGCCAGCGGCACGACTAACTATGGCTACACCTTC
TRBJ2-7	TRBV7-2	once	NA	CASSFNGINHEQYF	TGTGCCAGCAGCTTTAACGGGATCAACCACGAGCAGTACTTC
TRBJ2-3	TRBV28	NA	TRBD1	CASSFADRFRPDTQYF	TGTGCCAGCAGTTTCGCGGACAGGTTCCGACCAGATACGCAGTATTTT
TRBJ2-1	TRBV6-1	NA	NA	CASSENGSYEQFF	TGTGCCAGCAGTGAAAACGGGAGCTATGAGCAGTTCTTC
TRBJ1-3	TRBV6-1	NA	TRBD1	CASSEVVGTGDSGNTIYF	TGTGCCAGCAGTGAAGTAGTCGGGACAGGGGACTCTGGAAACACCATATATTTT
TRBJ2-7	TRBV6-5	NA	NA	CASSYSRDTYYEQYF	TGTGCCAGCAGTTACAGCCGGGACACCTACTACGAGCAGTACTTC
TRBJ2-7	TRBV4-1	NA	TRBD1	CASSQLDRGQGIEQYF	TGCGCCAGCAGCCAGTTAGATAGGGGACAGGGGATCGAGCAGTACTTC
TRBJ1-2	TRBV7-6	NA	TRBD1	CASRLRQGANYGYTF	TGTGCCAGCAGACTAAGACAGGGAGCTAACTATGGCTACACCTTC
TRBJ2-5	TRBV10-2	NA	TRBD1	CASSDPGQTNQETQYF	TGCGCCAGCAGCGATCCGGGACAGACCAACCAAGAGACCCAGTACTTC
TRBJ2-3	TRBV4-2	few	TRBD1	CASSQTTTGGSTDTQYF	TGTGCCAGCAGCCAAACGACCACAGGGGGTAGCACAGATACGCAGTATTTT
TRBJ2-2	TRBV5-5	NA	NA	CASSQTLGANTGELFF	TGTGCCAGCAGCCAGACCTTAGGGGCGAACACCGGGGAGCTGTTTTTT
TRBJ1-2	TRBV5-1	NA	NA	CASSLDGATQGSYTF	TGCGCCAGCAGCTTGGATGGGGCTACCCAGGGGAGCTACACCTTC
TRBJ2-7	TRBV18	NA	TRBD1	CASSPPGQNYEQYF	TGTGCCAGCTCACCACCGGGACAGAACTACGAGCAGTACTTC
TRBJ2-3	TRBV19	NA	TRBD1	CATVGTVNTDTQYF	TGTGCCACCGTGGGGACAGTAAACACAGATACGCAGTATTTT
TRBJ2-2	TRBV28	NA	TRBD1	CASSSPTGRNGAGELFF	TGTGCCAGCAGTTCCCCGACAGGGCGTAATGGGGCCGGGGAGCTGTTTTTT
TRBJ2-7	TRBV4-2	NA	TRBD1	CASSQVMGQRSYEQYF	TGTGCCAGCAGCCAAGTAATGGGACAGCGCTCCTACGAGCAGTACTTC
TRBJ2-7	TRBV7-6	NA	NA	CASSLGGDGSYEQYF	TGTGCCAGCAGCTTAGGCGGGGACGGTTCCTACGAGCAGTACTTC
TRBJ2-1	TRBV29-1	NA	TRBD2	CSVPPLAETNEQFF	TGCAGCGTTCCCCCCCTAGCGGAAACGAATGAGCAGTTCTTC
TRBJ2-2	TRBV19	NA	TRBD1	CASLKTGTGGATGELFF	TGTGCCAGTCTGAAAACCGGGACAGGGGGGGCCACCGGGGAGCTGTTTTTT
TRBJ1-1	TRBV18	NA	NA	CASSLGFGNTEAFF	TGTGCCAGCTCACTCGGGTTCGGAAACACTGAAGCTTTCTTT